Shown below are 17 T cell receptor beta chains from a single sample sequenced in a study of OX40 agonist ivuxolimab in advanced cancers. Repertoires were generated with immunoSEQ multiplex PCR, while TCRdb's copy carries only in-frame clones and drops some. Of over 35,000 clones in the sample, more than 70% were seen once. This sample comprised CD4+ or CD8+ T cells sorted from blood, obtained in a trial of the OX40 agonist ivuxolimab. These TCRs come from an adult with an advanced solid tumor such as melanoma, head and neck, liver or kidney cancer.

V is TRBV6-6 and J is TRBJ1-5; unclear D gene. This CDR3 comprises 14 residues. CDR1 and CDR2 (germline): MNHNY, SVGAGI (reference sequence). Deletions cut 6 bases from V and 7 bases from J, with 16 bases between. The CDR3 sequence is CASSPGGSKQPQHF. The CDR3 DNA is TGTGCCAGCAGCCCCGGCGGGTCAAAACAGCCCCAGCATTTT.

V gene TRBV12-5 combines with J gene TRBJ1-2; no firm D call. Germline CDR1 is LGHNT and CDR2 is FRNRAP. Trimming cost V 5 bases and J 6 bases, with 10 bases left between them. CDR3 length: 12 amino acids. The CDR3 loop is CASGPSSHGYTF. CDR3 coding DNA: TGTGCTAGTGGTCCGTCAAGTCATGGCTACACCTTC. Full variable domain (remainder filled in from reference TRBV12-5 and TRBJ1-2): DARVTQTPRHKVTEMGQEVTMRCQPILGHNTVFWYRQTMMQGLELLAYFRNRAPLDDSGMPKDRFSAEMPDATLATLKIQPSEPRDSAVYFCASGPSSHGYTFGSGTRLTVV.

CDR3 coding DNA: TGTGCCAGCAGTTACACAGGGAGAGCCTACGAGCAGTACGTC. It translates to CASSYTGRAYEQYV. This chain links TRBV6-5 with TRBJ2-7; D might be TRBD1 (6 bases). Trimming took 2 bases from V and 2 from J, leaving 10 bases between them. Germline CDR1 and CDR2: MNHEY and SVGAGI. The CDR3 extends over 14 amino acids.

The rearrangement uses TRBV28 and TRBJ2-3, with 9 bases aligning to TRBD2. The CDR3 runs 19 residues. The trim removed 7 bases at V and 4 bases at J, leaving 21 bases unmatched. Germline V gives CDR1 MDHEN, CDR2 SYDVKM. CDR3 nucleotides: TGTGCCAGCACCGTACCCATGTCCGGCGGGGGGGCCTTGGCAGATACGCAGTATTTT. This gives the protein CASTVPMSGGGALADTQYF.

The CDR3 bases are TGTGCCAGCAGCCAGGAGACCTTGGACAGGAACACTGAAGCTTTCTTT. Amino acids: CASSQETLDRNTEAFF. The chain carries TRBV4-2 and TRBJ1-1, with a tentative D call TRBD1 (6 bases). The germline V and J ends were trimmed by 3 bases and 1 base, with 15 bases remaining between them. CDR1 LGHNA and CDR2 YNFKEQ come from the germline V gene. The CDR3 runs to 16 residues.

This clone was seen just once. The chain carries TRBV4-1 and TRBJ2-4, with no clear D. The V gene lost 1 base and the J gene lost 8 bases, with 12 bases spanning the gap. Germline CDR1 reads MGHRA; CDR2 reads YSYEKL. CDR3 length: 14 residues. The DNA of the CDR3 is TGCGCCAGCAGCCAAGGGAAGGGTGGGGACATTCAGTACTTC. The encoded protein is CASSQGKGGDIQYF.

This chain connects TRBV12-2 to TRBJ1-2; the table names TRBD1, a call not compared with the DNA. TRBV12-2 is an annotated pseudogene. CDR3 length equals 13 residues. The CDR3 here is CASRSGQSYGYTF. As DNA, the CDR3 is TGTGCAAGTCGCTCCGGACAGAGCTATGGCTACACCTTC.

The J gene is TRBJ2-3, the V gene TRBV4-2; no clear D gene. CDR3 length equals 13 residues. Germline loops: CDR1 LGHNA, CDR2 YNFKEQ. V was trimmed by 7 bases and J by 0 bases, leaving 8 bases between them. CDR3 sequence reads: CASTETSTDTQYF. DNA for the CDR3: TGTGCCAGCACCGAAACTAGCACAGATACGCAGTATTTT.

CDR3 nucleotides: TGTGCCAGTAGTGACAGGGGTAATCAGCCCCAGCATTTT. It yields the protein CASSDRGNQPQHF. The chain recombines TRBV19 with TRBJ1-5; 8 bases match TRBD1. The J segment lost 4 bases and the V segment lost 5 bases, leaving 1 base of the junction unmatched. The length of the CDR3 is 13 residues. Germline-derived CDR1 and CDR2 are LNHDA and SQIVND (reference sequence).

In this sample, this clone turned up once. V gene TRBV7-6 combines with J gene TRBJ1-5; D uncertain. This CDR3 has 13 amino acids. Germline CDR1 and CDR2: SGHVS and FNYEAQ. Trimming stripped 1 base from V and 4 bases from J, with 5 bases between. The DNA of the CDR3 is TGTGCCAGCAGCTTAGGGTTGAATCAGCCCCAGCATTTT. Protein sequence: CASSLGLNQPQHF.

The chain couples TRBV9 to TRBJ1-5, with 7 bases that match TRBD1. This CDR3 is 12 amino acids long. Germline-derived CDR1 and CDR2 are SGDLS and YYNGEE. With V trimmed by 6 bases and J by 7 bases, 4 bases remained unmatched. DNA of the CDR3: TGTGCCAGCACGGGACAGAGCCAGCCCCAGCATTTT. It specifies CASTGQSQPQHF.

The CDR3 region is CASSIRSAVEQFF. The CDR3 DNA reads as TGTGCCAGTAGTATTAGGTCAGCGGTTGAGCAGTTCTTC. The chain links TRBV19 to TRBJ2-1; a possible D gene is TRBD2 (5 bases). This CDR3 is 13 amino acids long. Per germline, CDR1 LNHDA and CDR2 SQIVND (reference sequence). Deletions cut 3 bases from V and 9 bases from J, with 12 bases between.

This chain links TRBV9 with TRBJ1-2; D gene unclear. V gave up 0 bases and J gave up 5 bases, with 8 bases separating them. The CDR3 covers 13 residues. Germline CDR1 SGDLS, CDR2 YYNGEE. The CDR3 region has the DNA TGTGCCAGCAGCGTAGATAGTGTATATGGCTACACCTTC. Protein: CASSVDSVYGYTF.

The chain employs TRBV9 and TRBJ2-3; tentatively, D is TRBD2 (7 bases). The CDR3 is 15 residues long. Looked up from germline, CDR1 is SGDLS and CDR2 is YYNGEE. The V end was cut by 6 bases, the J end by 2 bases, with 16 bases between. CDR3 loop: CASTERGGFTDTQYF. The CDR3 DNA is TGTGCCAGCACCGAGAGGGGGGGGTTCACAGATACGCAGTATTTT.

The CDR3 loop is CASSYTLGADTQYF. The CDR3, as DNA: TGTGCCAGCAGTTACACTCTGGGCGCAGATACGCAGTATTTT. This chain connects TRBV6-6 to TRBJ2-3, with unresolved D. CDR3 length equals 14 residues. The germline gives CDR1 MNHNY, CDR2 SVGAGI (reference sequence). The V gene lost 2 bases and the J gene lost 4 bases, with 10 bases spanning the gap.

In DNA form, the CDR3 reads TGTGCCAGCAGCCTCTGGGGCGAGCAGTACTTC. Translating it yields CASSLWGEQYF. This rearrangement joins TRBV7-2 to TRBJ2-7; no definite D call. Trimming left V 5 bases short and J 6 bases short, with 8 bases between. This CDR3 spans 11 amino acids. CDR1 is SGHTA, CDR2 FQGNSA, per germline.

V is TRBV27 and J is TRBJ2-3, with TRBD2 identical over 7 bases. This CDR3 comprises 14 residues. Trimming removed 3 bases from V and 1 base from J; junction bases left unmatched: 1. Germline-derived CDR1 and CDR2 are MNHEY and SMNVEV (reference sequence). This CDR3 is CASSFTSGTDTQYF. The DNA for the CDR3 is TGTGCCAGCAGTTTCACTAGCGGCACAGATACGCAGTATTTT.